The rows below give T cell receptor beta chains drawn from one sample of a study of CD8+ T cells in alopecia areata. This table comes from immunoSEQ multiplex PCR, and its TCRdb copy is limited to in-frame clones, with some not included. The sample consists of a few hundred thousand clones, 66% of them appearing once. Specimen: CD4+ T cells sorted from blood, collected around week 44, from a patient treated with tofacitinib. The receptors here all came from a human donor with alopecia areata. The CDR3 runs from the conserved cysteine through the conserved F or W. Each record gives: clone size, D gene, J gene, V gene, CDR3 DNA, CDR3 protein. D genes are given only for firm matches. Size tells how often a clone was seen (once, few, many) or the class of an expanded clone, and some rows leave it out.

clone size: many; D gene: NA; J gene: TRBJ2-4; V gene: TRBV7-8; CDR3 DNA: TGTGCCAGCAGCATGTTGGACTTAGCCAAAAACATTCAGTACTTC; CDR3 protein: CASSMLDLAKNIQYF
clone size: NA; D gene: NA; J gene: TRBJ1-2; V gene: TRBV25-1; CDR3 DNA: TGTGCCAGCAGCTACGCTTCCTTTGGCTACACCTTC; CDR3 protein: CASSYASFGYTF
clone size: NA; D gene: NA; J gene: TRBJ1-2; V gene: TRBV5-1; CDR3 DNA: TGCGCCAGCAGCTTGAGAGGGCAGAGAGGCTACACCTTC; CDR3 protein: CASSLRGQRGYTF
clone size: NA; D gene: TRBD2; J gene: TRBJ2-1; V gene: TRBV5-1; CDR3 DNA: TGCGCCAGCAGCAAGGGACTAGCTGACAATGAGCAGTTCTTC; CDR3 protein: CASSKGLADNEQFF
clone size: NA; D gene: NA; J gene: TRBJ2-5; V gene: TRBV15; CDR3 DNA: TGTGCCACCAGCAAGGGCCCAGAGACCCAGTACTTC; CDR3 protein: CATSKGPETQYF
clone size: few; D gene: NA; J gene: TRBJ1-1; V gene: TRBV29-1; CDR3 DNA: TGCAGCGTTCATCATTCCCCGAACACTGAAGCTTTCTTT; CDR3 protein: CSVHHSPNTEAFF
clone size: few; D gene: NA; J gene: TRBJ2-3; V gene: TRBV6-1; CDR3 DNA: TGTGCCAGCAGCCAAGGGCTAGATACGCAGTATTTT; CDR3 protein: CASSQGLDTQYF
clone size: once; D gene: NA; J gene: TRBJ2-7; V gene: TRBV7-2; CDR3 DNA: TGTGCCAGCAGCTTAGTCGCCGAGCAGTACTTC; CDR3 protein: CASSLVAEQYF
clone size: NA; D gene: NA; J gene: TRBJ2-3; V gene: TRBV20-1; CDR3 DNA: TGCAGTGCTCCATCCCGAGATACGCAGTATTTT; CDR3 protein: CSAPSRDTQYF
clone size: NA; D gene: NA; J gene: TRBJ2-1; V gene: TRBV25-1; CDR3 DNA: TGTGCCAGCAGTGAATTCCGTGAGCAGTTCTTC; CDR3 protein: CASSEFREQFF
clone size: NA; D gene: NA; J gene: TRBJ1-1; V gene: TRBV29-1; CDR3 DNA: TGCAGCGTTGCTCAAACGAACACTGAAGCTTTCTTT; CDR3 protein: CSVAQTNTEAFF
clone size: NA; D gene: NA; J gene: TRBJ2-2; V gene: TRBV29-1; CDR3 DNA: TGCAGCGTGGAAAGGGGGGCTTACACCGGGGAGCTGTTTTTT; CDR3 protein: CSVERGAYTGELFF
clone size: NA; D gene: TRBD2; J gene: TRBJ2-3; V gene: TRBV29-1; CDR3 DNA: TGCAGTGTGACTAGCGTAAGCACAGATACGCAGTATTTT; CDR3 protein: CSVTSVSTDTQYF
clone size: NA; D gene: NA; J gene: TRBJ2-3; V gene: TRBV29-1; CDR3 DNA: TGCAGCGTTGAACCTAGCGCCGCAGATACGCAGTATTTT; CDR3 protein: CSVEPSAADTQYF
clone size: NA; D gene: TRBD1; J gene: TRBJ2-7; V gene: TRBV7-2; CDR3 DNA: TGTGCCAGCAGCCAAGGACAGGGTCGCTACGAGCAGTACTTC; CDR3 protein: CASSQGQGRYEQYF
clone size: few; D gene: NA; J gene: TRBJ2-5; V gene: TRBV20-1; CDR3 DNA: TGCAGTGCTAACAATCAAGAGACCCAGTACTTC; CDR3 protein: CSANNQETQYF
clone size: NA; D gene: NA; J gene: TRBJ2-2; V gene: TRBV2; CDR3 DNA: TGTGCCAGCAGTGGCAGCCCGACCGGGGAGCTGTTTTTT; CDR3 protein: CASSGSPTGELFF
clone size: few; D gene: NA; J gene: TRBJ1-2; V gene: TRBV5-6; CDR3 DNA: TGTGCCAGCACCAAGTCCGGCGGCCGCTATGGCTACACCTTC; CDR3 protein: CASTKSGGRYGYTF
clone size: NA; D gene: NA; J gene: TRBJ2-5; V gene: TRBV5-6; CDR3 DNA: TGTGCCAGCAGCTTGGCGGCGGGGACCCAGTACTTC; CDR3 protein: CASSLAAGTQYF
clone size: NA; D gene: NA; J gene: TRBJ1-5; V gene: TRBV10-3; CDR3 DNA: TGTGCCATCAGGGGGGACGGAGTTAGCAATCAGCCCCAGCATTTT; CDR3 protein: CAIRGDGVSNQPQHF
clone size: NA; D gene: NA; J gene: TRBJ2-2; V gene: TRBV2; CDR3 DNA: TGTGCCAGCAGCAACAAAGGTTCAAACACCGGGGAGCTGTTTTTT; CDR3 protein: CASSNKGSNTGELFF
clone size: NA; D gene: NA; J gene: TRBJ2-5; V gene: TRBV15; CDR3 DNA: TGTGCCACCAGCAGCCCCCGCGAGACCCAGTACTTC; CDR3 protein: CATSSPRETQYF
clone size: few; D gene: NA; J gene: TRBJ1-1; V gene: TRBV25-1; CDR3 DNA: TGTGCCAGCAGTGAGCCGGGACGGTCTAACACTGAAGCTTTCTTT; CDR3 protein: CASSEPGRSNTEAFF
clone size: once; D gene: NA; J gene: TRBJ2-7; V gene: TRBV30; CDR3 DNA: TGTGCCTGGAGTGTAGACAGCGAATCTCTGTACTTC; CDR3 protein: CAWSVDSESLYF
clone size: NA; D gene: NA; J gene: TRBJ2-3; V gene: TRBV5-6; CDR3 DNA: TGTGCCAGCAGCCTAAAACGACACTCAGATACGCAGTATTTT; CDR3 protein: CASSLKRHSDTQYF
clone size: NA; D gene: NA; J gene: TRBJ1-2; V gene: TRBV6-5; CDR3 DNA: TGTGCCAGCCGGAACGCGGGGGCGTATGGCTACACCTTC; CDR3 protein: CASRNAGAYGYTF
clone size: NA; D gene: NA; J gene: TRBJ2-6; V gene: TRBV7-2; CDR3 DNA: TGTGCCAGTGCCCCCGGGATTTACTCTGGGGCCAACGTCCTGACTTTC; CDR3 protein: CASAPGIYSGANVLTF
clone size: NA; D gene: TRBD1; J gene: TRBJ2-7; V gene: TRBV29-1; CDR3 DNA: TGCAGCGTTATAGGACAGGGGGGCTACGAGCAGTACTTC; CDR3 protein: CSVIGQGGYEQYF
clone size: NA; D gene: NA; J gene: TRBJ1-5; V gene: TRBV4-1; CDR3 DNA: TGCGCCAGCAGCCAAGAGTGGGCAGGGGTTCAGCCCCAGCATTTT; CDR3 protein: CASSQEWAGVQPQHF
clone size: NA; D gene: NA; J gene: TRBJ2-3; V gene: TRBV18; CDR3 DNA: TGTGCCAGCTCACCCCCCGGCAGGTCCGATACGCAGTATTTT; CDR3 protein: CASSPPGRSDTQYF
clone size: NA; D gene: NA; J gene: TRBJ1-1; V gene: TRBV28; CDR3 DNA: TGTGCCAGCAGTTTGAGGGCAGACGAAGCTTTCTTT; CDR3 protein: CASSLRADEAFF
clone size: NA; D gene: NA; J gene: TRBJ1-2; V gene: TRBV28; CDR3 DNA: TGTGCCAGCAGCCCAGGGGTCCAGGTCCCCTATGGCTACACCTTC; CDR3 protein: CASSPGVQVPYGYTF
clone size: NA; D gene: TRBD1; J gene: TRBJ2-7; V gene: TRBV30; CDR3 DNA: TGTGCCTGGAGTGCTCCAGGGGGAACCTACGAGCAGTACTTC; CDR3 protein: CAWSAPGGTYEQYF
clone size: NA; D gene: NA; J gene: TRBJ2-1; V gene: TRBV2; CDR3 DNA: TGTGCCAGCGGGGCGGGATACAATGAGCAGTTCTTC; CDR3 protein: CASGAGYNEQFF
clone size: few; D gene: NA; J gene: TRBJ2-7; V gene: TRBV14; CDR3 DNA: TGTGCCAGCAGCCAAGAAAGGCTCGTGCAGTACTTC; CDR3 protein: CASSQERLVQYF
clone size: few; D gene: TRBD2; J gene: TRBJ2-6; V gene: TRBV2; CDR3 DNA: TGTGCCAGCACCCTCATAGCGGGGGGATCTGGGGCCAACGTCCTGACTTTC; CDR3 protein: CASTLIAGGSGANVLTF
clone size: once; D gene: NA; J gene: TRBJ2-3; V gene: TRBV9; CDR3 DNA: TGTGCCAGCAGCGTAGGTAAAGATACGCAGTATTTT; CDR3 protein: CASSVGKDTQYF
clone size: few; D gene: TRBD2; J gene: TRBJ2-5; V gene: TRBV5-6; CDR3 DNA: TGTGCCAGCAGTCCTCTTGGCGGGGGGGCCGGGGAGACCCAGTACTTC; CDR3 protein: CASSPLGGGAGETQYF
clone size: NA; D gene: NA; J gene: TRBJ2-3; V gene: TRBV14; CDR3 DNA: TGTGCCAGCAGCCAGCGCCCGGGACTTCTGACAGATACGCAGTATTTT; CDR3 protein: CASSQRPGLLTDTQYF
clone size: NA; D gene: NA; J gene: TRBJ1-6; V gene: TRBV5-6; CDR3 DNA: TGTGCCAGCAGTAGGCGATCCTATAATTCACCCCTCCACTTT; CDR3 protein: CASSRRSYNSPLHF
clone size: NA; D gene: NA; J gene: TRBJ2-1; V gene: TRBV7-2; CDR3 DNA: TGTGCCAGCAGCTTGGCTGGGGGCATGGATGAGCAGTTCTTC; CDR3 protein: CASSLAGGMDEQFF
clone size: NA; D gene: NA; J gene: TRBJ2-3; V gene: TRBV6-1; CDR3 DNA: TGTGCCAGCACTTCGAGAGATACGCAGTATTTT; CDR3 protein: CASTSRDTQYF
clone size: NA; D gene: NA; J gene: TRBJ1-2; V gene: TRBV18; CDR3 DNA: TGTGCCAGCTCACCACCGGCTAGAGACAACTATGGCTACACCTTC; CDR3 protein: CASSPPARDNYGYTF
clone size: NA; D gene: NA; J gene: TRBJ2-2; V gene: TRBV7-3; CDR3 DNA: TGTGCCAGCAGCCCCCACAGGGAAGGGGGGGAGCTGTTTTTT; CDR3 protein: CASSPHREGGELFF
clone size: few; D gene: TRBD2; J gene: TRBJ2-2; V gene: TRBV7-2; CDR3 DNA: TGTGCCAGCAGCCCAACGGCGGGGGGAACCGGGGAGCTGTTTTTT; CDR3 protein: CASSPTAGGTGELFF
clone size: NA; D gene: NA; J gene: TRBJ2-7; V gene: TRBV10-2; CDR3 DNA: TGCGCCAGCAGTCGGACAGCTAGCTCCTACGAGCAGTACTTC; CDR3 protein: CASSRTASSYEQYF
clone size: NA; D gene: NA; J gene: TRBJ1-1; V gene: TRBV29-1; CDR3 DNA: TGCAGCGTCGCAGGGACGGTTAACACTGAAGCTTTCTTT; CDR3 protein: CSVAGTVNTEAFF
clone size: once; D gene: NA; J gene: TRBJ1-1; V gene: TRBV30; CDR3 DNA: TGTGCCTGGTATCTTCAGGGTTCGGCTTTCTTT; CDR3 protein: CAWYLQGSAFF
clone size: NA; D gene: NA; J gene: TRBJ1-1; V gene: TRBV25-1; CDR3 DNA: TGTGCCAGCAGTGAGTTCTCTGAGCGACGGTCCAAGGCTTTCTTT; CDR3 protein: CASSEFSERRSKAFF
clone size: once; D gene: TRBD1; J gene: TRBJ2-3; V gene: TRBV5-6; CDR3 DNA: TGTGCCAGCAGGATGGGACAGGCGAACACAGATACGCAGTATTTT; CDR3 protein: CASRMGQANTDTQYF
clone size: NA; D gene: NA; J gene: TRBJ1-2; V gene: TRBV7-9; CDR3 DNA: TGTGCCAGCAGCTTTAGGAACGAGCCTGCTGGCTACACCTTC; CDR3 protein: CASSFRNEPAGYTF